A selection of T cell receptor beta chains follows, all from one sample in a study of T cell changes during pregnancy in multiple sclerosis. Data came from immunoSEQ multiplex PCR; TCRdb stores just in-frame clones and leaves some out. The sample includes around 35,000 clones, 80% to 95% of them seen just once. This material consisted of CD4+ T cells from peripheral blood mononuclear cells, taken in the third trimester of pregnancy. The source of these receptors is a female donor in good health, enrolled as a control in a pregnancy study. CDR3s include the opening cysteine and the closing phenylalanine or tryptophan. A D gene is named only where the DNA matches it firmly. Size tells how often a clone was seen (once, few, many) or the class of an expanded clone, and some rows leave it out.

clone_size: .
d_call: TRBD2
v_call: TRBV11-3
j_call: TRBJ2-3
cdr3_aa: CASSAGGAGDTQYF
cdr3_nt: TGTGCCAGCAGCGCCGGGGGGGCCGGAGATACGCAGTATTTT

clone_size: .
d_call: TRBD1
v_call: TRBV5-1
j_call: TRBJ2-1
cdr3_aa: CASSQGQGVNEQFF
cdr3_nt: TGCGCCAGCAGCCAAGGACAGGGGGTAAATGAGCAGTTCTTC

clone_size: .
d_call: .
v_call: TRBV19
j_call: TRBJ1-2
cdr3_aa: CASMQGREGYTF
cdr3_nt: TGTGCCAGTATGCAGGGGAGAGAGGGCTACACCTTC

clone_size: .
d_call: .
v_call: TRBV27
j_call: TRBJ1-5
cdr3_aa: CASTPMGGDQPQHF
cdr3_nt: TGTGCCAGCACCCCCATGGGGGGGGATCAGCCCCAGCATTTT

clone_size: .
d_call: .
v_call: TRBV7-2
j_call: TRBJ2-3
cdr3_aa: CASSLGLTDTQYF
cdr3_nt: TGTGCCAGCAGCTTAGGTCTAACAGATACGCAGTATTTT

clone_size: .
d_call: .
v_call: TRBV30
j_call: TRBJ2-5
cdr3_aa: CAWRGGEQETQYF
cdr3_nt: TGTGCCTGGAGGGGGGGAGAACAAGAGACCCAGTACTTC

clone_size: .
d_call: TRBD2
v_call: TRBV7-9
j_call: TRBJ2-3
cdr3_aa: CASSSRGLGYTDTQYF
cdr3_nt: TGTGCCAGCAGCTCCCGTGGACTAGGCTACACAGATACGCAGTATTTT

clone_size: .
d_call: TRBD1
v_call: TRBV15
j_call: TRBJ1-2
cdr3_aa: CATSRPDRVDGYTF
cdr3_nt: TGTGCCACCAGCAGACCTGACAGGGTGGATGGCTACACCTTC

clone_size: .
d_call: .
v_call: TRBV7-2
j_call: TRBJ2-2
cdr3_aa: CASSSRENTGELFF
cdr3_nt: TGTGCCAGCAGCTCAAGAGAGAACACCGGGGAGCTGTTTTTT

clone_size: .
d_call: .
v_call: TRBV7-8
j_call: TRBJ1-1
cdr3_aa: CANRSRVNTEAFF
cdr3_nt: TGTGCCAACAGGTCACGGGTGAACACTGAAGCTTTCTTT

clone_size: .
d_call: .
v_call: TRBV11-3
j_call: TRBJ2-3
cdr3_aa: CASSPGGTVKPDTQYF
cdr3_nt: TGTGCCAGCAGCCCCGGAGGGACAGTCAAACCAGATACGCAGTATTTT

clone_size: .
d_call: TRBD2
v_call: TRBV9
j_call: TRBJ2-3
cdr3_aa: CASSVRPLAASTDTQYF
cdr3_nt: TGTGCCAGCAGCGTTCGTCCTCTAGCGGCTAGCACAGATACGCAGTATTTT

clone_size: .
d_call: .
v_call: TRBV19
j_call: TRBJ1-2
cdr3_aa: CASSEGRRANYGYTF
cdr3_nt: TGTGCCAGTAGTGAGGGCAGGCGGGCTAACTATGGCTACACCTTC

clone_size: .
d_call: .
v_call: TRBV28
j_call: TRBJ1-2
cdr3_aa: CASKKQTYGYTF
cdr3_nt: TGTGCCAGTAAGAAACAGACCTATGGCTACACCTTC

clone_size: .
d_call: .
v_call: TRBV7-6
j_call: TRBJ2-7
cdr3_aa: CASSLGGLNYEQYF
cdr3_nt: TGTGCCAGCAGCTTAGGGGGCCTTAACTACGAGCAGTACTTC

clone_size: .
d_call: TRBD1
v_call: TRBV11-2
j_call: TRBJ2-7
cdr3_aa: CASSLGTGPRGEQYF
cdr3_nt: TGTGCCAGCAGCTTAGGGACAGGACCTAGAGGCGAGCAGTACTTC

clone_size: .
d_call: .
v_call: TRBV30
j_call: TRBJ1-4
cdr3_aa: CAWISGTAANEKLFF
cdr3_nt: TGTGCCTGGATCTCTGGGACTGCGGCAAATGAAAAACTGTTTTTT

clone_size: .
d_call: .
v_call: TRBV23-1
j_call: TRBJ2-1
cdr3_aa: CASPQGDNEQFF
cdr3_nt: TGCGCCAGCCCTCAGGGTGACAATGAGCAGTTCTTC

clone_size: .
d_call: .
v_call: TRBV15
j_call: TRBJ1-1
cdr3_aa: CATSSSPYISEAFF
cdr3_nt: TGTGCCACCAGCTCTTCCCCGTACATCTCTGAAGCTTTCTTT

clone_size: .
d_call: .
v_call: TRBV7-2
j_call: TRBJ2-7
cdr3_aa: CASSLEDSYEQYF
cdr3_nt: TGTGCCAGCAGCTTAGAAGACAGCTACGAGCAGTACTTC

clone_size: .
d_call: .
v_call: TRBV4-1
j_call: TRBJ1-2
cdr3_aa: CASSQVGGAGNGYTF
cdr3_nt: TGCGCCAGCAGCCAAGTTGGAGGGGCTGGGAATGGCTACACCTTC

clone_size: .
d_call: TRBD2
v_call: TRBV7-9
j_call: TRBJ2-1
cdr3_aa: CASSLRLAGQNTYNEQFF
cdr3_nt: TGTGCCAGCAGCTTAAGGCTAGCGGGGCAAAACACCTACAATGAGCAGTTCTTC

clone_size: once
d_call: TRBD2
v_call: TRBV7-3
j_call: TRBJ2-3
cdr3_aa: CASSLSPGSAGGRGDTQYF
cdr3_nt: TGTGCCAGCAGCTTATCCCCGGGGTCCGCGGGGGGCCGAGGAGATACGCAGTATTTT

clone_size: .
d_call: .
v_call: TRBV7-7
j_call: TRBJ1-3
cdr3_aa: CASSPGSGNTIYF
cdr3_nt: TGTGCTAGCAGCCCGGGGTCTGGAAACACCATATATTTT

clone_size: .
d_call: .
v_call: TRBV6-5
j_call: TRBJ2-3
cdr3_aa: CASKVAESTDTQYF
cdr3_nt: TGTGCCAGCAAAGTAGCGGAGAGCACAGATACGCAGTATTTT

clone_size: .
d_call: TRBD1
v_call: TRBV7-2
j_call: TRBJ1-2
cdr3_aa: CASSLANRGVRGYTF
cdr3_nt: TGTGCCAGCAGCTTAGCCAACAGGGGCGTAAGGGGCTACACCTTC

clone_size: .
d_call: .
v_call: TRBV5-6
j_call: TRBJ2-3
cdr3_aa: CASSLTLASADTQYF
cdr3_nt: TGTGCCAGCAGCCTGACCTTAGCGTCCGCAGATACGCAGTATTTT

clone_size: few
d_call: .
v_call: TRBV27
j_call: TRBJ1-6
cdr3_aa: CASSTQSSQGSPLHF
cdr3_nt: TGTGCCAGCAGTACCCAGTCCTCTCAGGGCTCACCCCTCCACTTT

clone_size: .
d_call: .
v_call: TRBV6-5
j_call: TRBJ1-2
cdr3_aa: CASSYDNTGTYGYTF
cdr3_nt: TGTGCCAGCAGTTACGATAATACAGGGACCTATGGCTACACCTTC

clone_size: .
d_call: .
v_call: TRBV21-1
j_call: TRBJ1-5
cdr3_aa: CASSNWTPRYQPQHF
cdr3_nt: TGTGCCAGCAGCAATTGGACACCCAGATATCAGCCCCAGCATTTT

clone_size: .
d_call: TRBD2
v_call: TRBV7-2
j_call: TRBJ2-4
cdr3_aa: CASSSGLAGGIKNIQYF
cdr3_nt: TGTGCCAGCAGCTCCGGACTAGCGGGGGGTATTAAAAACATTCAGTACTTC

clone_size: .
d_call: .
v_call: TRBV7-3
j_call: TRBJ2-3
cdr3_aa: CASSLTVTPGTQYF
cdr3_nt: TGTGCCAGCAGCTTGACCGTTACACCGGGTACGCAGTATTTT

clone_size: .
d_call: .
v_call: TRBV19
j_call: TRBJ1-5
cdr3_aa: CASSMREGNQPQHF
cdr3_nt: TGTGCCAGTAGTATGCGGGAGGGCAATCAGCCCCAGCATTTT

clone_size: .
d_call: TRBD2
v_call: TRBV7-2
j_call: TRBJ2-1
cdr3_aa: CASSFGTRGANEQFF
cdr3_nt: TGTGCCAGCAGCTTCGGGACTAGAGGGGCAAATGAGCAGTTCTTC

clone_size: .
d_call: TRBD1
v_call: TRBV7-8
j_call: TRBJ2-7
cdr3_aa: CASSPGTDYEQYF
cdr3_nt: TGTGCCAGCAGCCCCGGGACAGATTACGAGCAGTACTTC

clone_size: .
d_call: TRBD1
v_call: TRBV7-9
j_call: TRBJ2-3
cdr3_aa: CASTEAGTASTDTQYF
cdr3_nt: TGTGCCAGCACCGAAGCCGGGACAGCTAGCACAGATACGCAGTATTTT

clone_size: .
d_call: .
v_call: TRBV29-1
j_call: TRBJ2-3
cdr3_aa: CSVDTPSTDAQYF
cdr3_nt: TGCAGCGTCGACACGCCTAGCACAGATGCGCAGTATTTT

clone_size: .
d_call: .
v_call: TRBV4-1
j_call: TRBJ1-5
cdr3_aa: CASSQDRTDWGNQPQHF
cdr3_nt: TGCGCCAGCAGCCAAGATAGGACAGACTGGGGCAATCAGCCCCAGCATTTT

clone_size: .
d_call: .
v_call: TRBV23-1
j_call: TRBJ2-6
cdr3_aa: CASTQEPGAGANVLTF
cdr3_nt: TGCGCCAGCACTCAGGAACCCGGGGCTGGGGCCAACGTCCTGACTTTC

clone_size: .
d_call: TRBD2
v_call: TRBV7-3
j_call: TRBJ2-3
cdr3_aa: CASSLGLAGVAGDTQYF
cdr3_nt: TGTGCCAGCAGCTTAGGATTAGCGGGGGTGGCCGGAGATACGCAGTATTTT

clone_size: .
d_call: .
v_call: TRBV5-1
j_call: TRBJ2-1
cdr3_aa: CASSLVPAGRTNEQFF
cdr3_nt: TGCGCCAGCAGCTTGGTCCCCGCAGGGAGGACCAATGAGCAGTTCTTC

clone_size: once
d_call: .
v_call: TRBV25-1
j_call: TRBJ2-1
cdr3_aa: CASSELSGSYNEQFF
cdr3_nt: TGTGCCAGCAGTGAATTGAGTGGCTCCTACAATGAGCAGTTCTTC

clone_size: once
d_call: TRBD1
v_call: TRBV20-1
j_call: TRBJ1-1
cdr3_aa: CSARNRGEAFF
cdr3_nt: TGCAGTGCTAGGAACAGGGGTGAAGCTTTCTTT

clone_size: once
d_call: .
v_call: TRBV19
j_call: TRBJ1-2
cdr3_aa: CASNRGDSYGYTF
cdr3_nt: TGTGCCAGTAACCGGGGGGATTCCTATGGCTACACCTTC

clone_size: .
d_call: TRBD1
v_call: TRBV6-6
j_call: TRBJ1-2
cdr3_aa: CASSTGQGGYTF
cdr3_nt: TGTGCCAGCAGTACCGGACAGGGAGGCTACACCTTC

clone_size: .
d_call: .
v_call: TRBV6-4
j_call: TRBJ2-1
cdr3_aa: CASSVDSSYNEQFF
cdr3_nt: TGTGCCAGCAGTGTAGATAGCTCCTACAATGAGCAGTTCTTC

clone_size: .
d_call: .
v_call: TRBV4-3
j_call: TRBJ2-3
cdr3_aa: CASSQDERVTDTQYF
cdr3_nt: TGCGCCAGCAGCCAAGATGAGCGGGTCACAGATACGCAGTATTTT

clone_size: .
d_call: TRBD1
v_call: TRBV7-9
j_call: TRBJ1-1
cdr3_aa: CASSQRQGTEAFF
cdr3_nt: TGTGCCAGCAGCCAAAGACAGGGCACTGAAGCTTTCTTT

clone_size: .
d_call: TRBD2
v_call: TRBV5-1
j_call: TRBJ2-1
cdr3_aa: CASSSLAGGNNEQFF
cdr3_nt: TGCGCCAGCAGCTCGCTAGCGGGGGGTAACAATGAGCAGTTCTTC

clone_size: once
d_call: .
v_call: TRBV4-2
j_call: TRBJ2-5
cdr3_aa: CASSQGYAEGHETQYF
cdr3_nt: TGTGCCAGCAGCCAAGGCTATGCCGAGGGCCATGAGACCCAGTACTTC

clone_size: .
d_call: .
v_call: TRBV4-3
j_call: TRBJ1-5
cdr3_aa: CASSLSRQAIQPQHF
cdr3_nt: TGCGCCAGCAGCCTTTCCCGACAGGCAATTCAGCCCCAGCATTTT